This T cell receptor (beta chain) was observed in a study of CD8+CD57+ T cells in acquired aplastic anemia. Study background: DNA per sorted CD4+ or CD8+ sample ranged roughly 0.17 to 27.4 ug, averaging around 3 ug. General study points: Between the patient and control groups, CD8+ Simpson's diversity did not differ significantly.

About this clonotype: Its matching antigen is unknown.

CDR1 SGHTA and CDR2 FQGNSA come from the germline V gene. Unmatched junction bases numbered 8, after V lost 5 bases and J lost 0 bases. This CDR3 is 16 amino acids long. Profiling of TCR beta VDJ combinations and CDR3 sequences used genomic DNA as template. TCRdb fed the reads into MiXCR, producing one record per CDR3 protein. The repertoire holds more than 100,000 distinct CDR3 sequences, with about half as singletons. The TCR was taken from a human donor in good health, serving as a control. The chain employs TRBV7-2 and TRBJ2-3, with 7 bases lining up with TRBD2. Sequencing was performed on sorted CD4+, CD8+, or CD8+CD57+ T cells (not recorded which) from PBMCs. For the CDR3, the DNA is TGTGCCAGCAGCCGAATGCTAGCGGCTAGCACAGATACGCAGTATTTT. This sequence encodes CASSRMLAASTDTQYF.